The 9 T cell receptor beta chains listed next were all sequenced from one sample in a study of type 1 regulatory T cells (dated by TCRdb to about 2021). No antigen has been identified for these receptors. The sequencer was an Illumina MiSeq. TCRdb reanalyzed the raw reads on its own, using fastp at Q25 for trimming and MiXCR for clone calling, and kept in-frame beta chains. Here each entry gathers all rows of one CDR3 protein and keeps the most common genes and DNA. The sample profile shows about 62,000 distinct CDR3 sequences; over 50% of them were found once. 1.8% of the sample is taken by the ten largest. Sequencing used cultured non-Tr1 T cells, either the whole culture or a sorted T cell fraction (not recorded which). What this sample's cell subset or site label stands for: non-Tr1 population from the T-allo10 product. Source of these receptors: a human donor in good health.

V usage is TRBV3-1 and J usage is TRBJ2-7, with D tentatively TRBD1 (6 bases). Trimming stripped 4 bases from V and 0 bases from J, with 10 bases between. This CDR3 contains 14 residues. CDR1 and CDR2 from the germline V gene are LGHDT and YNNKEL (reference sequence). CDR3 sequence (DNA): TGTGCCAGCAGCCGAGCAGGGGCCTCCTACGAGCAGTACTTC. Translation gives CASSRAGASYEQYF.

J is TRBJ2-1 and V is TRBV20-1; tentative D call: TRBD2 (7 bases). Germline CDR1 is DFQATT and CDR2 is SNEGSKA (reference sequence). The CDR3 contains 17 residues. The ends were cut back, 0 bases at V and 3 bases at J, with 18 bases in the middle. CDR3 sequence: CSARDHSAGARYNEQFF. CDR3 in DNA: TGCAGTGCTAGAGATCACTCCGCGGGGGCCCGCTACAATGAGCAGTTCTTC.

In this sample, this clonotype turned up many times. The rearrangement joins TRBV4-1 to TRBJ2-7; 13 positions match TRBD2. There are 16 residues in the CDR3. Unmatched junction bases numbered 6, after V lost 4 bases and J lost 3 bases. From germline, CDR1 is MGHRA and CDR2 YSYEKL. CDR3 residues: CASSLVGLAGDYEQYF. As DNA, the CDR3 is TGCGCCAGCAGCCTGGTCGGACTAGCGGGAGACTACGAGCAGTACTTC.

V usage is TRBV4-3 and J usage is TRBJ2-5; 9 bases map to TRBD1. Trimming removed 2 bases from V and 6 bases from J; junction bases left unmatched: 4. Germline assignment: CDR1 LGHNA and CDR2 YSLEER. The CDR3 is 14 amino acids. The CDR3 nucleotides are TGCGCCAGCAGCCAAACAGGGGGCGCACAGACCCAGTACTTC. Its protein is CASSQTGGAQTQYF.

The V gene is TRBV7-3, the J gene TRBJ2-1; D is undetermined. The CDR3 totals 14 residues. V lost 4 bases and J 1 base, leaving 8 bases between the germline ends. Per the germline V gene, CDR1 is SGHTA and CDR2 is FQGTGA. CDR3 DNA: TGTGCCAGCAGCTCCTTTGGGTCCTACAATGAGCAGTTCTTC. It codes for CASSSFGSYNEQFF.

The chain combines TRBV29-1 with TRBJ1-1; D ambiguous. The V gene's germline CDR1 is SQVTM and CDR2 ANQGSEA. This CDR3 is 13 amino acids long. With 4 bases removed from V and 1 base from J, the gap between germline ends came to 10 bases. For the CDR3, the DNA is TGCAGCGTTGGTGCAGACCAGAACACTGAAGCTTTCTTT. It specifies CSVGADQNTEAFF. The variable domain in full, completed from reference TRBV29-1 and TRBJ1-1, reads SAVISQKPSRDICQRGTSLTIQCQVDSQVTMMFWYRQQPGQSLTLIATANQGSEATYESGFVIDKFPISRPNLTFSTLTVSNMSPEDSSIYLCSVGADQNTEAFFGQGTRLTVV.

The rearrangement uses TRBV11-2 and TRBJ1-1, with D uncertain. CDR1 and CDR2 from the germline V gene are SGHAT and FQNNGV. The CDR3 is 13 amino acids. V was shortened by 3 bases and J by 1 base, with 6 bases between the two germline ends. CDR3 sequence (DNA): TGTGCCAGCAGCTTTTCCACGAACACTGAAGCTTTCTTT. Translated: CASSFSTNTEAFF.

The rearrangement links TRBV20-1 to TRBJ2-1, with 10 bases matching TRBD2. J gave up 9 bases and V 2 bases, and 16 bases lay outside the gene matches. Germline CDR1 DFQATT, CDR2 SNEGSKA (reference sequence). The CDR3 extends over 17 amino acids. In DNA form, the CDR3 reads TGCAGTGCTAGACTAGCGGGAGCAATTGAATCCCGAAGTGAGCAGTTCTTC. It is translated as CSARLAGAIESRSEQFF.

The J gene is TRBJ2-5, the V gene TRBV28; 8 bases agree with TRBD2. Germline V CDR1 and CDR2: MDHEN, SYDVKM. V shed 5 bases, J shed 5 bases, and the junction held 7 bases outside the gene matches. This CDR3 comprises 14 residues. CDR3 nucleotides: TGTGCCAGCAGTCGCTCGGGACTAGATGAGACCCAGTACTTC. Residues: CASSRSGLDETQYF.